Sequencing of this T cell receptor beta chain was carried out in a study of OX40 agonist ivuxolimab in advanced cancers. Study-wide results and limits: Expanded clones were, on average, more numerous among CD8+ T cells than CD4+.

Trimming left V 3 bases short and J 7 bases short, with 6 bases between. CDR3 length equals 11 residues. The germline gives CDR1 PRHDT, CDR2 FYEKMQ (reference sequence). TCRdb's copy holds only in-frame clones and misses some; the assay was immunoSEQ multiplex PCR. In the table there are around 100,000 clones, about 96% of which are singletons. Of note for this clone: Its antigen remains unidentified.

J is TRBJ1-1 and V is TRBV13, with D hard to call. Material: CD4+ or CD8+ T cells sorted from blood, obtained in a trial of the OX40 agonist ivuxolimab. This sequence was found in an adult with an advanced solid tumor such as melanoma, head and neck, liver or kidney cancer. The CDR3: CASSFTLEAFF. Written as DNA, the CDR3 is TGTGCCAGCAGCTTTACTCTTGAAGCTTTCTTT.